This TCR beta chain is from a study of blood T cell repertoires in COVID-19 (dated by TCRdb to 2018 to 2020). With respect to the entire study: Collaborator samples came from the United States, Italy and Spain and covered acute and convalescent phases of COVID-19. The prospective study material was composed of cDNA or gDNA derived from T cells, B-cell-depleted T cells, or PBMCs. The dataset comprised deeply sampled blood TCRbeta repertoires from subjects exposed to, actively infected with, or recovered from COVID-19. The repertoires were made available in a free public database intended to serve as a resource for research on the immune response to SARS-CoV-2. Samples came from the ongoing ImmuneRACE study (first 160 participants) plus 1,254 subjects from 6 global collaborators. A de-identified subject ID, COVID-19 status, age in years and sex were almost always included in the sample metadata. HLA class I and class II types, where available, came from metadata supplied by the sample provider rather than from assay-based typing. On the study overall, not on this receptor specifically: The amount of clinical and demographic metadata varied by source and participant and was provided uncurated.

The immunoSEQ Assay, a bias-controlled multiplex PCR, was used to amplify TCRbeta CDR3 regions from genomic DNA. The paper's processing steps were these. Nucleated cell counts per sample were estimated from amplification of reference gene primers within the assay. Sequence reads were collapsed and filtered to measure the absolute abundance of every unique TCRbeta CDR3 rearrangement. Productive Simpson clonality was computed per sample as the square root of Simpson's diversity index over productive rearrangements. TCRdb obtained this table from immuneACCESS and retained in-frame rearrangements with V and J assigned. These tables miss some clones; where compared with another copy, unresolved V genes account for less than half of the shortfall, and the remainder is unexplained. That table supplies the V and J calls and clone size; D and trimming were determined from the DNA. The sample table records 40,000 to 45,000 clones; 60% to 85% of these occur just once. The ten largest make up 30% to 35% of the sample.

The CDR3 holds 14 amino acids from the cysteine to the phenylalanine. Kept here is only the CDR3 DNA, which spans 42 bases and is read in frame from base 1. Clipping removes 0 bases from V and 3 bases from J, with 1 as the unmatched junction base count. The germline V gene (reference sequence) supplies CDR1 SGHKS and CDR2 YYEKEE. Whole blood was collected in K2EDTA tubes by collaborating institutions according to the institutions' own protocols. For TCRbeta analysis, collaborators shipped samples as frozen whole blood, isolated PBMCs, or DNA extracted from either of those sample types. Details on this clone: Its binding antigen is unknown. It has no much larger one-base neighbor in the sample; base qualities were not kept.

The receptor was isolated from a woman of 80 years or more with acute or convalescent COVID-19. The sequencing sample was made of peripheral blood. The chain joins TRBV5-5 to TRBJ2-3; the junction holds 7 bases that match TRBD2. The DNA is TGTGCCAGCAGCTTGGCCGGGGGGACAGATACGCAGTATTTT. This sequence encodes CASSLAGGTDTQYF. The full variable domain, completed from the reference TRBV5-5 and TRBJ2-3 proteins outside the CDR3, reads DAGVTQSPTHLIKTRGQQVTLRCSPISGHKSVSWYQQVLGQGPQFIFQYYEKEERGRGNFPDRFSARQFPNYSSELNVNALLLGDSALYLCASSLAGGTDTQYFGPGTRLTVL.